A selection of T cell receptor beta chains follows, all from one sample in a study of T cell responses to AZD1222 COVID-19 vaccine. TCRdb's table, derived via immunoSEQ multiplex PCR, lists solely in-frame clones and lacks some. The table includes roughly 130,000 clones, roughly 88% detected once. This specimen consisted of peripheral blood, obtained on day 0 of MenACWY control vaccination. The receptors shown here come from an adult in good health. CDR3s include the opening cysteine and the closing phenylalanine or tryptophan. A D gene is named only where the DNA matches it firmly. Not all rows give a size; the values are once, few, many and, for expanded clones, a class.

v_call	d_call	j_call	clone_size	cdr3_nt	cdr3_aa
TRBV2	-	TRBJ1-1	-	TGTGCCAGCAGATTAGACAGGACTAACACTGAAGCTTTCTTT	CASRLDRTNTEAFF
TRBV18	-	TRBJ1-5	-	TGTGCCAGCTCACCACTTGGGGATAGCAATCAGCCCCAGCATTTT	CASSPLGDSNQPQHF
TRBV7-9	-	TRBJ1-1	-	TGTGCCAGCAGCACGATAGGGGGGGAAAGTGAAGCTTTCTTT	CASSTIGGESEAFF
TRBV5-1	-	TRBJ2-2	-	TGCGCCAGCAGCTCCGGGACGACGAACACCGGGGAGCTGTTTTTT	CASSSGTTNTGELFF
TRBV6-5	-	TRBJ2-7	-	TGTGCCAGCAGTTACTCGAAAGTAGGCTGGGCCTACGAGCAGTACTTC	CASSYSKVGWAYEQYF
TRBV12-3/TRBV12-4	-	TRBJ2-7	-	TGTGCCAGCAGCTGGTCTGTCGCCTACGAGCAGTACTTC	CASSWSVAYEQYF
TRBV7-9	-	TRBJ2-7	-	TGTGCCAGCAGCTTAGGACTTGGCGCAGGGGCGACGTACGAGCAGTACTTC	CASSLGLGAGATYEQYF
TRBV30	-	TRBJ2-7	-	TGTGCCTGCTCGTACACGGGGGCTCAGAAGCAGTACTTC	CACSYTGAQKQYF
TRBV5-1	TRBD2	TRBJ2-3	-	TGCGCCAGCAGTTCGCGGGGGATAGATACGCAGTATTTT	CASSSRGIDTQYF
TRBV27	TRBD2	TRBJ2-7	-	TGTTTGGGACTAGCGGGTTCGAGCTCCTACGAGCAGTACTTC	CLGLAGSSSYEQYF
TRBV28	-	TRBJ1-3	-	TGTGCCAGCAGTACAGGACTCTCCTCTGGAAACACCATATATTTT	CASSTGLSSGNTIYF
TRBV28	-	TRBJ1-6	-	TGTGCCAGCGGCCTGACAGTTTATAATTCACCCCTCCACTTT	CASGLTVYNSPLHF
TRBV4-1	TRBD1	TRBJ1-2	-	TGCGCCAGCAGCAAGCGGACAGGGAATGGTGGCTACACCTTC	CASSKRTGNGGYTF
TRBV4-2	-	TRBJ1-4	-	TGTGCCAGCAGCCAAGAGGTCCGGGGGGAAAAACTGTTTTTT	CASSQEVRGEKLFF
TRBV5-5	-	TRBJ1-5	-	TGTGCCAGCAGCTTGTCGTACGCCAATCAGCCCCAGCATTTT	CASSLSYANQPQHF
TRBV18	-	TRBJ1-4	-	TGTGCCAGCTCACCCTCCGCAAGCCCAAATGAAAAACTGTTTTTT	CASSPSASPNEKLFF
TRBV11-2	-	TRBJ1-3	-	TGTGCCAGCAAAGAGGGGCGCACTGGAAACACCATATATTTT	CASKEGRTGNTIYF
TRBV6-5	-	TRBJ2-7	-	TGTGCCAGCAGCACTCTCCGACTAGTCGGATACGAGCAGTACTTC	CASSTLRLVGYEQYF
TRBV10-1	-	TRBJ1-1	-	TGCGCCACCACAGGGTCGGACACTGAAGCTTTCTTT	CATTGSDTEAFF
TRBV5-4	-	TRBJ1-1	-	TGTGCCAGCAGCTCTCCGACTAATGACGAAGCTTTCTTT	CASSSPTNDEAFF
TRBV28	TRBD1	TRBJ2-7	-	TGTGCCAGCAGTTTCTCGGACAGGGGAGGCGAGCAGTACTTC	CASSFSDRGGEQYF
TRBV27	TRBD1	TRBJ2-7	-	TGTGCCAGCAGTCCTGGACAGGGGGCTTTGTACGAGCAGTACTTC	CASSPGQGALYEQYF
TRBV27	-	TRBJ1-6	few	TGTGCCAGCAGTCCCCTGACAGGCGATTCACCCCTCCACTTT	CASSPLTGDSPLHF
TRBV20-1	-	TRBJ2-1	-	TGCAGTGCTAGTGGGACGAGGGGTTACAATGAGCAGTTCTTC	CSASGTRGYNEQFF
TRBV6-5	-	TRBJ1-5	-	TGTGCCAGCAGTTACGGCAGGTCTAACAATCAGCCCCAGCATTTT	CASSYGRSNNQPQHF
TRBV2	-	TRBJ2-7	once	TGTGCCAGCAGTACAGGACGGACCTCTTACGAGCAGTACTTC	CASSTGRTSYEQYF
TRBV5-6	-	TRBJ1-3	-	TGTGCCAGCAGCCCTCTCGGGTACTCTGGAAACACCATATATTTT	CASSPLGYSGNTIYF
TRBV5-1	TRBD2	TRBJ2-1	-	TGCGCCAGCAGCTTCAACCCGGGGACTATCAATGAGCAGTTCTTC	CASSFNPGTINEQFF
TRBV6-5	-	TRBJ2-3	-	TGTGCCAGCACAGAAGATACGCAGTATTTT	CASTEDTQYF
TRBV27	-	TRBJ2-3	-	TGTGCCAGCAGTTCATACACAGATACGCAGTATTTT	CASSSYTDTQYF
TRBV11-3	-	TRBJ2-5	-	TGTGCCAGCAGCTTAGGAGTAGGGCCTCCGTCCCAAGAGACCCAGTACTTC	CASSLGVGPPSQETQYF
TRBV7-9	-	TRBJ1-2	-	TGTGCCAGCAGCTTAGTTGGGGGCTATGGCTACACCTTC	CASSLVGGYGYTF
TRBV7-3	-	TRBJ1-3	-	TGTGCCAGCAGTCCTGACAGTGGTGGAAACACCATATATTTT	CASSPDSGGNTIYF
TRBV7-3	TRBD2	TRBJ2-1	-	TGTGCCAGCAGCCCAGCGGGGAATGAGCAGTTCTTC	CASSPAGNEQFF
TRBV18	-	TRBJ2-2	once	TGTGCCAGCTCACCAGGGACCACCGGGGAGCTGTTTTTT	CASSPGTTGELFF
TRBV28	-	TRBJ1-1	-	TGTGCCAGCAGAGTAATGAACACTGAAGCTTTCTTT	CASRVMNTEAFF
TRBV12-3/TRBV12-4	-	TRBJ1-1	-	TGTGCCAGCCATGAGGGCCACTCGGCTTTCTTT	CASHEGHSAFF
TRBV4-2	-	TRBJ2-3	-	TGTGCCAGCAGCCGCACAGATACGCAGTATTTT	CASSRTDTQYF
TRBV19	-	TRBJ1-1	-	TGTGCCACCGCCCCGGGAATGAACACTGAAGCTTTCTTT	CATAPGMNTEAFF
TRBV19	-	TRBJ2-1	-	TGTGCCAGTAGTGGAGACAAGGTCCCATTATGGGAGCAGTTCTTC	CASSGDKVPLWEQFF
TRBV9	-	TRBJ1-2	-	TGTGCCAGCAGCGTAGAGGACAGTAGGAGTAGGGGCTACACCTTC	CASSVEDSRSRGYTF
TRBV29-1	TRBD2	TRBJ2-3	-	TGCAGCGTGGGAGGGGTAGCGGGAGGGCCAGATACGCAGTATTTT	CSVGGVAGGPDTQYF
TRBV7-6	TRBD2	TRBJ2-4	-	TGTGCCAGCAGCTCCCGGACTAGCGGGACCAAAAACATTCAGTACTTC	CASSSRTSGTKNIQYF
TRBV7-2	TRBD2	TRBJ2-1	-	TGTGCCAGCAGCTGGGACCTGACTAGCGGGAGGGGGTATGAGCAGTTCTTC	CASSWDLTSGRGYEQFF
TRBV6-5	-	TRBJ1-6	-	TGTGCCAGCAGTTTAGTCTTAGGGTATAATTCACCCCTCCACTTT	CASSLVLGYNSPLHF
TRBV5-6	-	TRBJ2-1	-	TGTGCCAGCAGGCGGGCCTCGCCCGTCTCCTACAATGAGCAGTTCTTC	CASRRASPVSYNEQFF
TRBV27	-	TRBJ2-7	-	TGTGCCAGCAGCCTAGACGTCGCCTCCTACGAGCAGTACTTC	CASSLDVASYEQYF
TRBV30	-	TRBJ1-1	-	TGTGCCTGGAGTCTGAGCTTAGGGGACACTGAAGCTTTCTTT	CAWSLSLGDTEAFF
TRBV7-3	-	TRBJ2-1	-	TGTGCCAGCAGCTTCGGAGACAATGAGCAGTTCTTC	CASSFGDNEQFF
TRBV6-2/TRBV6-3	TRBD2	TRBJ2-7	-	TGTGCCAGCAGCAGCGGGCCACTAGCGGGAGGAAGGCAGTACTTC	CASSSGPLAGGRQYF
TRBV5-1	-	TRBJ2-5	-	TGCGCCAGCAGTTCAACGGGCGCCCTGCAAGAGACCCAGTACTTC	CASSSTGALQETQYF
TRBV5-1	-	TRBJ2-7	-	TGCGCCAGCAGCCATGGGACAAACGGGGCCTACGAGCAGTACTTC	CASSHGTNGAYEQYF
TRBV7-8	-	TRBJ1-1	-	TGTGCCAGCAGCCAGGGAGATGGAGAAGCTTTCTTT	CASSQGDGEAFF
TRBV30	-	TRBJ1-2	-	TGTGCCTGGAATGCAGCAGGGGTTGGCGATGGCTACACCTTC	CAWNAAGVGDGYTF